The 27 T cell receptor beta chains given below trace back to one sample, sequenced in a study of shared clonotypes between healthy human individuals (dated by TCRdb to 2018 to 2020). The library relied on the immunoSEQ multiplex PCR assay. Entries here come from immuneACCESS through TCRdb and include only in-frame sequences with V and J called. Some clones fail to appear in such tables; in the studies checked, an unresolved V gene covers under half of the shortfall, and the cause of the remainder is unknown. Counted in this sample were around 2.1 million clones; more than 85% of them appeared once. Of the sample, 1.5% to 2% falls within the top ten clones. CD8 naive samples were obtained by positive selection for CCR7 among CD45RO-negative cells, yielding a CD45RA+CCR7+ population from which TemRA cells were excluded. Sequencing used naive CD8+ T cells from PBMCs. The cell subset or site label for this specimen denotes: CD45RA+CCR7+. These receptors all stem from a man aged 18 to 29 in good health. Some clones in this sample may be carry-over from other donors' samples.

This chain links TRBV19 with TRBJ2-7; no firm D call. There are 15 residues in the CDR3. Deletions cut 1 base from V and 1 base from J, with 11 bases between. Germline V gives CDR1 LNHDA, CDR2 SQIVND (reference sequence). This CDR3 reads CASSIAHAISYEQYF. The CDR3 nucleotides are TGTGCCAGTAGTATAGCCCACGCTATTTCCTACGAGCAGTACTTC.

This clone showed up just once. The genes are TRBV4-3 and TRBJ1-1, with D unresolved. Trimming removed 0 bases from V and 6 bases from J, with 26 bases in between. CDR3 size: 19 residues. Germline V CDR1 and CDR2: LGHNA, YSLEER. CDR3 sequence reads: CASSQDPPSRQDLGAEAFF. CDR3 nucleotide sequence: TGCGCCAGCAGCCAAGATCCCCCCTCTCGACAAGACCTGGGAGCTGAAGCTTTCTTT.

To note about this clone: Other nucleotide sequences from this sample produce the same CDR3. This sequence joins TRBV12-5 and TRBJ2-1; unclear D gene. This CDR3 is 11 amino acids long. The V gene's germline CDR1 is LGHNT and CDR2 FRNRAP. V gave up 6 bases and J gave up 5 bases, with 5 bases separating them. CDR3 sequence (DNA): TGTGCTAGTGGAGTTAACAATGAGCAGTTCTTC. Translating it yields CASGVNNEQFF.

Points on this clone: Other DNA sequences in this specimen translate into the identical CDR3. CDR3 protein: CASRSGLAENYEQYF. The CDR3 DNA follows: TGTGCCAGCAGGTCGGGACTAGCGGAAAACTACGAGCAGTACTTC. The chain is built from TRBV2 and TRBJ2-7, with TRBD2 matching 11 bases. V dropped 6 bases and J dropped 3; count of bases not matched to a gene: 7. The CDR3 is made up of 15 amino acids. Germline loops: CDR1 SNHLY, CDR2 FYNNEI. The whole variable domain, filled in from reference TRBV2 and TRBJ2-7, reads EPEVTQTPSHQVTQMGQEVILRCVPISNHLYFYWYRQILGQKVEFLVSFYNNEISEKSEIFDDQFSVERPDGSNFTLKIRSTKLEDSAMYFCASRSGLAENYEQYFGPGTRLTVT.

This chain links TRBV7-6 with TRBJ2-3; 10 nucleotides agree with TRBD1. From germline, CDR1 is SGHVS and CDR2 FNYEAQ. Losses at the gene ends were 2 bases for V and 5 bases for J; bases not matched to a gene: 7. This CDR3 is built from 16 residues. CDR3 bases: TGTGCCAGCAGCTTATCGACAGGGGGCTTGGGAGATACGCAGTATTTT. This codes for CASSLSTGGLGDTQYF.

The genes are TRBV7-9 and TRBJ2-5, with D possibly called TRBD1 or TRBD2 (7 bases each). The CDR3 is made up of 16 amino acids. Germline CDR1 SEHNR, CDR2 FQNEAQ (reference sequence). V lost 5 bases, J lost 3 bases, and 19 bases lay in between. The CDR3 bases are TGTGCCAGCAGCCCCCGGCGGGGGCAGGGGGAAGAGACCCAGTACTTC. Protein sequence: CASSPRRGQGEETQYF.

The chain joins TRBV14 to TRBJ2-7; 8 bases line up with TRBD1. CDR3 length equals 15 residues. Germline V CDR1 and CDR2: SGHDN, FVKESK. The junction had 14 bases not matched to a gene; V was cut back by 8 bases and J by 5 bases. The CDR3 here is CASSGRGTGFDEQYF. The DNA of the CDR3 is TGTGCCAGCTCCGGACGAGGGACAGGCTTTGACGAGCAGTACTTC.

The chain links TRBV10-3 to TRBJ1-1; D perhaps matches TRBD1 (6 bases). The CDR3 length is 11 residues. In germline, CDR1 is ENHRY, CDR2 SYGVKD. This CDR3 reads CAIVRGTEAFF. DNA of the CDR3: TGTGCTATAGTAAGGGGGACTGAAGCTTTCTTT.

The gene calls are TRBV5-6 and TRBJ2-5; 7 bases are shared with TRBD2. The CDR3 totals 15 residues. Germline CDR1 is SGHDT and CDR2 is YYEEEE. Unmatched junction bases numbered 6, after V lost 0 bases and J lost 4 bases. The CDR3 reads CASSLAAGEGETQYF. CDR3 DNA: TGTGCCAGCAGCTTGGCGGCGGGAGAAGGAGAGACCCAGTACTTC.

The V call is TRBV28, the J call TRBJ1-1; D is perhaps TRBD1 (6 bases). Germline CDR1 and CDR2: MDHEN and SYDVKM. The CDR3 spans 15 residues. Trimming stripped 5 bases from V and 10 bases from J, with 23 bases between. Here the CDR3 reads CASSLKRGQAGGAFF. The CDR3 region has the DNA TGTGCCAGCAGTCTCAAGCGGGGGCAGGCTGGGGGAGCTTTCTTT.

V usage is TRBV7-9 and J usage is TRBJ2-1, with D uncertain. Trimming shortened V by 3 bases and J by 3 bases, and 9 bases separated the two germline ends. The CDR3 is 14 residues long. CDR1 and CDR2 (germline): SEHNR, FQNEAQ (reference sequence). This CDR3 is CASSLSENYNEQFF. The CDR3, as DNA: TGTGCCAGCAGCTTGTCAGAGAACTACAATGAGCAGTTCTTC.

The chain recombines TRBV5-6 with TRBJ2-1, with 10 bases identical to TRBD1. Per germline, CDR1 SGHDT and CDR2 YYEEEE. The CDR3 extends over 15 amino acids. V trimming: 4 bases; J trimming: 9 bases; junction bases outside the gene matches: 10. This chain's CDR3 is CASSPTGTGVSEQFF. The CDR3 DNA follows: TGTGCCAGCAGCCCGACCGGGACAGGGGTGAGTGAGCAGTTCTTC.

This clone was seen only a few times. The chain uses TRBV27 and TRBJ1-2; D perhaps matches TRBD1 (5 bases). Per germline, CDR1 MNHEY and CDR2 SMNVEV (reference sequence). The CDR3 runs 14 residues. V was cut by 0 bases and J by 5 bases, with 10 bases left in between. CDR3 nucleotides: TGTGCCAGCAGTTTATCAGGGGCGTCTTATGGCTACACCTTC. It encodes CASSLSGASYGYTF.

V is TRBV28 and J is TRBJ2-7; 9 nucleotides agree with TRBD2. V dropped 2 bases and J dropped 3; count of bases not matched to a gene: 11. The length of the CDR3 is 17 residues. The germline CDR1 and CDR2 sequences are MDHEN and SYDVKM. The CDR3 nucleotides are TGTGCCAGCAGTTTAAATAGGCTAGCGGGAATTCACTACGAGCAGTACTTC. Translation: CASSLNRLAGIHYEQYF.

CDR3 nucleotide sequence: TGTGCCAGCAGCTCCAGGACAGGAAAAGAGACCCAGTACTTC. This encodes CASSSRTGKETQYF. The rearrangement uses TRBV6-7 and TRBJ2-5; 7 bases are shared with TRBD1. TRBV6-7 is placed among ORFs of uncertain function. The CDR3 is made up of 14 amino acids. After removal of 6 bases from V and 3 bases from J, the junction contained 7 bases not matched to a gene.

The rearrangement joins TRBV11-2 to TRBJ2-1; D is possibly TRBD2 (5 bases). The V gene's germline CDR1 is SGHAT and CDR2 FQNNGV. V lost 5 bases, J lost 10 bases, and 15 bases lay in between. There are 13 residues in the CDR3. DNA for the CDR3: TGTGCCAGCAGCAAAAGGACGGAGGCCGAGCAGTTCTTC. Amino acids: CASSKRTEAEQFF.

The chain employs TRBV21-1 and TRBJ1-5; TRBD1, the table's D call, was not compared with the DNA. TRBV21-1 is tagged as a pseudogene. This CDR3 contains 18 residues. The CDR3 is CASSLTQPSGNSNQPQHF. The CDR3 coding sequence is TGTGCCAGCAGCCTTACACAGCCGTCAGGAAATAGCAATCAGCCCCAGCATTTT.

CDR3 amino acids: CASSPWGGEYEQYF. The DNA of the CDR3 is TGTGCCAGCAGCCCTTGGGGGGGCGAGTACGAGCAGTACTTC. The genes are TRBV9 and TRBJ2-7, with D perhaps matching TRBD2 (7 bases). Germline CDR1 is SGDLS and CDR2 is YYNGEE. There are 14 residues in the CDR3. Trimming cost V 4 bases and J 4 bases, with 15 bases left between them.

The rearrangement joins TRBV28 to TRBJ2-5, with D perhaps given as TRBD1 or TRBD2 (5 bases each). V gave up 7 bases and J gave up 1 base, with 13 bases separating them. Germline V gives CDR1 MDHEN, CDR2 SYDVKM. There are 14 residues in the CDR3. CDR3 in amino acids: CASIGETAQETQYF. The CDR3 DNA reads as TGTGCCAGCATCGGGGAGACAGCCCAAGAGACCCAGTACTTC. The entire variable domain, with the rest obtained from reference TRBV28 and TRBJ2-5, is as follows: DVKVTQSSRYLVKRTGEKVFLECVQDMDHENMFWYRQDPGLGLRLIYFSYDVKMKEKGDIPEGYSVSREKKERFSLILESASTNQTSMYLCASIGETAQETQYFGPGTRLLVL.

This chain uses TRBV4-3 with TRBJ2-1, with no clear D. The CDR3 is made up of 14 amino acids. V dropped 0 bases and J dropped 8 bases, with 11 bases sitting between them. Germline CDR1 is LGHNA and CDR2 is YSLEER. CDR3 bases: TGCGCCAGCAGCCAAGATCCCCCGTCTCATGAGCAGTTCTTC. This gives the protein CASSQDPPSHEQFF.

This sequence joins TRBV21-1 and TRBJ2-7; the DNA was not compared with TRBD2, the D call given in the table. TRBV21-1 is classified as a pseudogene. This CDR3 spans 20 amino acids. For the CDR3, the DNA is TGTGCCAGCAGCAAAGCGGGGACTAGCGGGAGGAGGGGGTTGTGGTACGAGCAGTACTTC. Translating it yields CASSKAGTSGRRGLWYEQYF.

The table lists this clone with a count of one. The CDR3 DNA follows: TGTGCCAGCAGTTTGGCTGTCGGGCTGAAATACGAGCAGTACTTC. The encoded protein is CASSLAVGLKYEQYF. The chain combines TRBV28 with TRBJ2-7; D gene ambiguous. Trimming cost V 3 bases and J 4 bases, with 16 bases left between them. Germline assignment: CDR1 MDHEN and CDR2 SYDVKM. CDR3 length: 15 amino acids.

CDR3: CASSATLVRVRNEQFF. CDR3 DNA: TGTGCCAGCAGCGCGACCCTAGTCCGGGTGAGGAATGAGCAGTTCTTC. The chain has TRBV28 and TRBJ2-1, with no clear D. Germline V CDR1 and CDR2: MDHEN, SYDVKM. The CDR3 totals 16 residues. The V end lost 6 bases, the J end lost 7 bases, and 22 bases lay between the germline ends.

The chain uses TRBV27 and TRBJ2-7; D call uncertain. The germline CDR1 and CDR2 sequences are MNHEY and SMNVEV (reference sequence). V lost 2 bases, J lost 3 bases, and 17 bases lay in between. The CDR3 consists of 16 residues. CDR3 amino acids: CASSLSVVSSHYEQYF. Here the CDR3 DNA reads TGTGCCAGCAGTTTAAGTGTGGTGAGTAGCCACTACGAGCAGTACTTC.

The V and J genes are TRBV9 and TRBJ2-7; 7 bases align to TRBD1. The length of the CDR3 is 14 residues. The V gene's germline CDR1 is SGDLS and CDR2 YYNGEE. The J segment lost 5 bases and the V segment lost 4 bases, leaving 9 bases of the junction unmatched. Here the CDR3 reads CASSTGDRRHEQYF. In DNA form, the CDR3 reads TGTGCCAGCAGCACCGGGGACAGAAGACACGAGCAGTACTTC.

The V and J genes are TRBV27 and TRBJ2-5, with D possibly being TRBD2 (5 bases). This CDR3 has 14 amino acids. The V end was cut by 5 bases, the J end by 0 bases, with 10 bases between. Per germline, CDR1 MNHEY and CDR2 SMNVEV (reference sequence). CDR3 nucleotide sequence: TGTGCCAGCAGTACACTAGGGTACCAAGAGACCCAGTACTTC. Protein product: CASSTLGYQETQYF.

The chain uses TRBV19 and TRBJ1-2; D may be TRBD1 (6 bases). V lost 1 base to trimming and J lost 7 bases, with 16 bases between them. The length of the CDR3 is 15 residues. The germline V gene has CDR1 LNHDA and CDR2 SQIVND (reference sequence). CDR3 protein: CASSIASLGQAGYTF. The CDR3 DNA sequence: TGTGCCAGTAGTATAGCCTCCCTGGGACAAGCTGGCTACACCTTC.